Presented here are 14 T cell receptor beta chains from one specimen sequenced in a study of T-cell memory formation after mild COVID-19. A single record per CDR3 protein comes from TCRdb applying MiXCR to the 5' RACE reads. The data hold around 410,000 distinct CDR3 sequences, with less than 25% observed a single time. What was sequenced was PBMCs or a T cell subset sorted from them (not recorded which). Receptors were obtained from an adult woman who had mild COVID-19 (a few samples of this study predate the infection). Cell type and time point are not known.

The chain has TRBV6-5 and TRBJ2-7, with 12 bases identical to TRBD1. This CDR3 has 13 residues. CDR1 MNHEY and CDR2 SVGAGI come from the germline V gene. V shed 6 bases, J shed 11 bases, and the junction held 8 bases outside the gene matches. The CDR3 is CASRRGQGAREYF. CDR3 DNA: TGTGCCAGCAGGAGGGGACAGGGGGCCCGTGAGTACTTC.

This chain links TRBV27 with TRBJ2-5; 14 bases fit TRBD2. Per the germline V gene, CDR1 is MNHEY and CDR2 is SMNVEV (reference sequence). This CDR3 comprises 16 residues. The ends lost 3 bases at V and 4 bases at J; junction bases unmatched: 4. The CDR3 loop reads CASSFAGTSGRETQYF. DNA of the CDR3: TGTGCCAGCAGTTTCGCCGGGACTAGCGGGAGAGAGACCCAGTACTTC.

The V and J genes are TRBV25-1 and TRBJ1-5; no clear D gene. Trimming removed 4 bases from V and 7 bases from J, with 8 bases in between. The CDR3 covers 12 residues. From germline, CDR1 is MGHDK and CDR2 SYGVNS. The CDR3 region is CASSAEQQPQHF. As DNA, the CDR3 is TGTGCCAGCAGTGCCGAACAGCAGCCCCAGCATTTT. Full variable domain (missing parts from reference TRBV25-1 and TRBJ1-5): EADIYQTPRYLVIGTGKKITLECSQTMGHDKMYWYQQDPGMELHLIHYSYGVNSTEKGDLSSESTVSRIRTEHFPLTLESARPSHTSQYLCASSAEQQPQHFGDGTRLSIL.

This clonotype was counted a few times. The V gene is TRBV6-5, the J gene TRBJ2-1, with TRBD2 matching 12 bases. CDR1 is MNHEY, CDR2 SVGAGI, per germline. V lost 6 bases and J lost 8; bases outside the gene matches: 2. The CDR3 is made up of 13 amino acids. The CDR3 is CASRTSGSYEQFF. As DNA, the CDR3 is TGTGCCAGCAGGACTAGCGGGAGTTATGAGCAGTTCTTC.

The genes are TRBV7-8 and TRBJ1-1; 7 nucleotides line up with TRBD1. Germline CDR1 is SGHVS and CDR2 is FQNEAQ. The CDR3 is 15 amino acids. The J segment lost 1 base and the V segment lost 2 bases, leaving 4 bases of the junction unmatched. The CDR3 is CASSLRGTANTEAFF. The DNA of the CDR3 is TGTGCCAGCAGCTTAAGGGGGACAGCGAACACTGAAGCTTTCTTT.

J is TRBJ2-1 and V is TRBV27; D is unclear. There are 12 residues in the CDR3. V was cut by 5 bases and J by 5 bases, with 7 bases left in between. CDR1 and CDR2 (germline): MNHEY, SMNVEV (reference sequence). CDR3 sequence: CASSNRNNEQFF. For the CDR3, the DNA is TGTGCCAGCAGTAACCGAAACAATGAGCAGTTCTTC.

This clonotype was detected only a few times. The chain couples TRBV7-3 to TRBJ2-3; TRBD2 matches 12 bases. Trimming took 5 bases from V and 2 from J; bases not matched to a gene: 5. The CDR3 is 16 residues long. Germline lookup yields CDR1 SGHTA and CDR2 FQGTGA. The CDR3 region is CASSTLAGGPTDTQYF. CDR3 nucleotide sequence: TGTGCCAGCAGCACCCTAGCGGGAGGGCCCACAGATACGCAGTATTTT.

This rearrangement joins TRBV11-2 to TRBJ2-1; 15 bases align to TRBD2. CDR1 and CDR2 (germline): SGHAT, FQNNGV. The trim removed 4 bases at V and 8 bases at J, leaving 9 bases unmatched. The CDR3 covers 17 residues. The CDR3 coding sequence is TGTGCCAGCAGCTCCGGGAGGACTAGCGGGAGGGCCTATGAGCAGTTCTTC. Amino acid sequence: CASSSGRTSGRAYEQFF.

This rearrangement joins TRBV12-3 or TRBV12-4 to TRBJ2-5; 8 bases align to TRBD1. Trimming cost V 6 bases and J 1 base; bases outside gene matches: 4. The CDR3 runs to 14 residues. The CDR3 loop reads CASSRTGIQETQYF. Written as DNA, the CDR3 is TGTGCCAGCAGCCGGACAGGGATCCAAGAGACCCAGTACTTC.

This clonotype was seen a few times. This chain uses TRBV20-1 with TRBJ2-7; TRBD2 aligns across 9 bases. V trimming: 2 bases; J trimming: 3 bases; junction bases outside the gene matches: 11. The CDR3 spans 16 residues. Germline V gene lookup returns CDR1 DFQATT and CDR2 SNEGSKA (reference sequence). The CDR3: CSARRGGGAAYYEQYF. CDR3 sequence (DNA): TGCAGTGCTAGAAGAGGCGGGGGGGCTGCTTACTACGAGCAGTACTTC.

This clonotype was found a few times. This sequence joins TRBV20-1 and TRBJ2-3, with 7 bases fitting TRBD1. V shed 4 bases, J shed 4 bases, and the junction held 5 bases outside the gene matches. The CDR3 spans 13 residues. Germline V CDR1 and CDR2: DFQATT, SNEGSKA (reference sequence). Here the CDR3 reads CSANDRDADTQYF. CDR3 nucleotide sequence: TGCAGTGCTAACGACAGGGACGCAGATACGCAGTATTTT.

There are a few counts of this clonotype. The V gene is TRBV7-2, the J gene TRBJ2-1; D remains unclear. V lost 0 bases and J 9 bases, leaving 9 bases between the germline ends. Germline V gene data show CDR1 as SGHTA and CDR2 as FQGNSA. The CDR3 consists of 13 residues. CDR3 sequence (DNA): TGTGCCAGCAGCTTAGCACTGGGCGGTGAGCAGTTCTTC. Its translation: CASSLALGGEQFF.

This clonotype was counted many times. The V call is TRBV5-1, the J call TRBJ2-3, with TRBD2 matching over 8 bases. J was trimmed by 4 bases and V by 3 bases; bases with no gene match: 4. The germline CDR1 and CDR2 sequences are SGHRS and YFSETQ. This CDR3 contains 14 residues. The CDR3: CASSSWTSPDTQYF. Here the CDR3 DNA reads TGCGCCAGCAGCTCCTGGACTAGCCCAGATACGCAGTATTTT.

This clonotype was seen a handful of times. The CDR3 coding sequence is TGTGCCAGCAGCTTAAGGACGGGACTAGCGGGGCCCTCCCTCACAGATACGCAGTATTTT. Its translation: CASSLRTGLAGPSLTDTQYF. This chain links TRBV7-3 with TRBJ2-3; 13 bases agree with TRBD2. CDR3 size: 20 residues. V trimming: 1 base; J trimming: 2 bases; junction bases outside the gene matches: 12. Germline assignment: CDR1 SGHTA and CDR2 FQGTGA.